In this sample, the clone carrying this T cell receptor beta chain turned up a few times. The antigen remains undetermined. Each CDR3 protein gets one entry after TCRdb re-called the reads with MiXCR. The repertoire holds 900,000 to 950,000 distinct CDR3 sequences, with roughly 30% as singletons. These data belong to a study of T cell repertoires in cytomegalovirus infection. Background on the study: CMV epitopes that were recently identified and HLA-C-restricted were used alongside well-studied HLA-B-restricted ones.

V was trimmed by 3 bases and J by 0 bases, leaving 9 bases between them. The CDR3 spans 15 residues. The germline V gene encodes CDR1 MNHNS and CDR2 SASEGT. The V gene is TRBV6-1, the J gene TRBJ2-1; D gene unclear. The sequence derives from a human donor in good health (CMV status not recorded). Some clones in this sample may be carry-over from other donors' samples. The sample was cultured CD8+ T cells from PBMCs, taken from culture after CMV antigen stimulation. The CDR3: CASSELTLSYNEQFF. CDR3 sequence (DNA): TGTGCCAGCAGTGAGCTCACTCTCTCCTACAATGAGCAGTTCTTC.